The sequence of this T cell receptor (beta chain) was determined in a study of cytomegalovirus exposure and HLA in healthy donors. Clones were sequenced by immunoSEQ multiplex PCR, and TCRdb holds only the in-frame ones, with some missing. In the table there are approximately 150,000 clones, roughly 89% of which are singletons. With regard to this clone: Its cognate antigen is unknown.

Broader study findings: Overall, some 160 TCR beta chains were annotated as cytomegalovirus-associated. Most TCR sequences were seen very rarely across donors, but some public TCRs occurred in many.

The donors were members of the roughly 130-subject validation cohort (separate from the approximately 670-subject first cohort). The J segment lost 2 bases and the V segment lost 5 bases, leaving 4 bases of the junction unmatched. Germline assignment: CDR1 SNHLY and CDR2 FYNNEI. The CDR3 extends over 16 amino acids. The clonotype originates from a man aged 18 to 30 in good health and CMV-seropositive. Sequenced: PBMCs. This chain links TRBV2 with TRBJ2-3, with 13 bases matching TRBD2. The CDR3 DNA reads TGTGCCAGCAGTTGGACTAGCGGGAGCCCCACAGATACGCAGTATTTT. It codes for CASSWTSGSPTDTQYF.